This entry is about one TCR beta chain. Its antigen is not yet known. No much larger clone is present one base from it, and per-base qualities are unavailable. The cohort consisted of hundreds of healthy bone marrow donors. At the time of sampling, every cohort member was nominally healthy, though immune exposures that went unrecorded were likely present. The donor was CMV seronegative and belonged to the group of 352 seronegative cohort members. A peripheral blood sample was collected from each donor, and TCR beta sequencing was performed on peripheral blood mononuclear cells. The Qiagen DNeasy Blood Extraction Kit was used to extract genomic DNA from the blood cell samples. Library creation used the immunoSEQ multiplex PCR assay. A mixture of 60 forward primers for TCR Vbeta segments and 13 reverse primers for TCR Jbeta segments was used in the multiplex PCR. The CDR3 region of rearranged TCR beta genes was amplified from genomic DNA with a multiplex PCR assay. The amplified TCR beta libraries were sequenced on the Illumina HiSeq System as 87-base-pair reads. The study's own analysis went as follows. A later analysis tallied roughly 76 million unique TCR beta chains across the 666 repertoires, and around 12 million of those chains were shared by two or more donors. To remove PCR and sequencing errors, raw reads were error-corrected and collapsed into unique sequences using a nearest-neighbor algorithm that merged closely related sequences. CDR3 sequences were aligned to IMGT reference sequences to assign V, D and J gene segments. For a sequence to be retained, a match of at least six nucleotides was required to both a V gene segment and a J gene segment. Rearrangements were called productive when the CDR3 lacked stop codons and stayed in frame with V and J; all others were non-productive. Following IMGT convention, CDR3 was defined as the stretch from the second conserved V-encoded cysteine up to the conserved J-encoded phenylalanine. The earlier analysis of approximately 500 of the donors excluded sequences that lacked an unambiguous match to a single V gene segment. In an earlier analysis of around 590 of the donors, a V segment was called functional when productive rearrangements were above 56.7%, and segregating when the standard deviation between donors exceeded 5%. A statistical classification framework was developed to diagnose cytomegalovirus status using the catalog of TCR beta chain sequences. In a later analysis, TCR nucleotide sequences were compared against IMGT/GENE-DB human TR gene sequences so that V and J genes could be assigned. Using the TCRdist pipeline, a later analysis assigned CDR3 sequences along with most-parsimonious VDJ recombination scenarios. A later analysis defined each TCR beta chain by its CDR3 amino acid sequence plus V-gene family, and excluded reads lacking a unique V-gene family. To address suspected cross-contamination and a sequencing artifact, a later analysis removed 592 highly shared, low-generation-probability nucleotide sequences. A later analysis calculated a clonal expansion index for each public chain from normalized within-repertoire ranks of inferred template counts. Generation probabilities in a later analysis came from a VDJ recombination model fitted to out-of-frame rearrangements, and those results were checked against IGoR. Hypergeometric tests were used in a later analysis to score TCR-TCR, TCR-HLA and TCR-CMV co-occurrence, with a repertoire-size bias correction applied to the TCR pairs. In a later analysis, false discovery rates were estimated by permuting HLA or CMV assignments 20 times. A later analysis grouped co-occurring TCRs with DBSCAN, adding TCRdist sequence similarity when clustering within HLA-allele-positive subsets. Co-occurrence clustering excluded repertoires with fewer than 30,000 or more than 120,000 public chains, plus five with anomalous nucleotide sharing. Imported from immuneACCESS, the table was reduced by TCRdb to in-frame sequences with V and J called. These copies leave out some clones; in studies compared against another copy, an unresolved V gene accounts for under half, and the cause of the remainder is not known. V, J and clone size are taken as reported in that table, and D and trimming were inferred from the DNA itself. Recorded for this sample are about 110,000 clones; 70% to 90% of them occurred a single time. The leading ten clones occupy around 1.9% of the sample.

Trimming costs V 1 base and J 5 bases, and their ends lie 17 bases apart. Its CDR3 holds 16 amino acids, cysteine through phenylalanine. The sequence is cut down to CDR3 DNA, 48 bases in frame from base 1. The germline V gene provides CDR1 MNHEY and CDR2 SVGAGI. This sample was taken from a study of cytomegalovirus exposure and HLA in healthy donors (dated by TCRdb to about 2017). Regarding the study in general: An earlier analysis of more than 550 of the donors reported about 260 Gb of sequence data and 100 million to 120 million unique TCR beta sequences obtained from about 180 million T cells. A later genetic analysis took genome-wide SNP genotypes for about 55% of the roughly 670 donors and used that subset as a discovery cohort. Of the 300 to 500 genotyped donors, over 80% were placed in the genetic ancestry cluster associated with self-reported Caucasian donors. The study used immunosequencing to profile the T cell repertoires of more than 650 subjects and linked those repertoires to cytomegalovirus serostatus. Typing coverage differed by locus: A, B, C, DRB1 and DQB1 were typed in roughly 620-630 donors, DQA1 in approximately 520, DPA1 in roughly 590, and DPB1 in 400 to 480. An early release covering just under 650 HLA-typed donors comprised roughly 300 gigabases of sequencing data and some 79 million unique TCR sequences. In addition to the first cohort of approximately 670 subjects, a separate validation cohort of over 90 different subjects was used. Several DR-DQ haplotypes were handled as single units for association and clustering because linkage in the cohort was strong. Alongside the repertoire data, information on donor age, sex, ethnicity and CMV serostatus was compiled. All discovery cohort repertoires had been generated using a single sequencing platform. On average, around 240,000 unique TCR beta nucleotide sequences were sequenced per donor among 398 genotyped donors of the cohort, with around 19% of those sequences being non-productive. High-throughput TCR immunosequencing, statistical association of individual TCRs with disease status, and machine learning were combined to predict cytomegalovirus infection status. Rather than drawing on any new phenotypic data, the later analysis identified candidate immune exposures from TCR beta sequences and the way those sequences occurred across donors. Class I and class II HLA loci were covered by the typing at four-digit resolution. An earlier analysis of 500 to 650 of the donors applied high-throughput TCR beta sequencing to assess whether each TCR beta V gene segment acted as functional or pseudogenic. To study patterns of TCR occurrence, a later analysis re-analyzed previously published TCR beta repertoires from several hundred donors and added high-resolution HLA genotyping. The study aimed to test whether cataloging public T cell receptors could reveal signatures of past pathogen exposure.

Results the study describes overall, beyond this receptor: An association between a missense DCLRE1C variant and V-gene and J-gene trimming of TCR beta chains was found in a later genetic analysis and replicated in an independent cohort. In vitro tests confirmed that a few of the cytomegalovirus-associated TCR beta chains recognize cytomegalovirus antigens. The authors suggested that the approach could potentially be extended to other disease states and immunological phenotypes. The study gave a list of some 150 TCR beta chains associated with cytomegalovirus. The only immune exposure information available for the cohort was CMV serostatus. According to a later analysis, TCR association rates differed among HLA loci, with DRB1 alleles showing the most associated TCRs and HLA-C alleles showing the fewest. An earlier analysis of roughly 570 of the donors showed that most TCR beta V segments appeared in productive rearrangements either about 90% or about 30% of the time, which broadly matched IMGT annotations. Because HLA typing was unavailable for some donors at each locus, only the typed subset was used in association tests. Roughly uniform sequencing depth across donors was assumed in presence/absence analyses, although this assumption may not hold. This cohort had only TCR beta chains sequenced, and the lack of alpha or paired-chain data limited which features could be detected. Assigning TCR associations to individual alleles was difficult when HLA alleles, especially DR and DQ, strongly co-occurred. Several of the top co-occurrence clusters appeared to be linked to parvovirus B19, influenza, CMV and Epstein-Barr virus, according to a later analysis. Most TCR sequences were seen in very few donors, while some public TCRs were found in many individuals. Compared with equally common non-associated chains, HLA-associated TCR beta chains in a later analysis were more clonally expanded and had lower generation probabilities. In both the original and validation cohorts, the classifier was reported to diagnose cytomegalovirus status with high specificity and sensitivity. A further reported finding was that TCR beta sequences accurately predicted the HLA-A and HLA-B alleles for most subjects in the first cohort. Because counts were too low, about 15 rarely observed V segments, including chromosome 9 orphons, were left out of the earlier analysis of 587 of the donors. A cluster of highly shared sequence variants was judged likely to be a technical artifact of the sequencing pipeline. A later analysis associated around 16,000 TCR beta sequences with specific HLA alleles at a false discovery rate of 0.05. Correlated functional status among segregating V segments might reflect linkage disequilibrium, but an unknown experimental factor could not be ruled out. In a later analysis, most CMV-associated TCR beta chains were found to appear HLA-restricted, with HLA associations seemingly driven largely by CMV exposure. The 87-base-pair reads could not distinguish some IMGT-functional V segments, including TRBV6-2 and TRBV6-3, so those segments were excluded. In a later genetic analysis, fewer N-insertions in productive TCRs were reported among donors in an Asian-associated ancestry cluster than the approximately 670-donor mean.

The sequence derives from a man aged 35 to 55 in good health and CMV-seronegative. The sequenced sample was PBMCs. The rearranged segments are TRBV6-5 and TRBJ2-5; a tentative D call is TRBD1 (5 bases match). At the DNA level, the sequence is TGTGCCAGCAGTTACTTTAGGACACAAGAAGAGGAGACCCAGTACTTC. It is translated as CASSYFRTQEEETQYF.